Below, one T cell receptor (beta chain) is given with its context. This CDR3 region has 17 residues. Germline assignment: CDR1 SGHDT and CDR2 YYEEEE. The V and J ends lost 4 bases and 1 base, in that order; junction bases with no gene match: 12. This sample stems from a study of patients and donors after allogeneic stem cell transplantation. TCRdb re-called the RT-PCR reads with MiXCR, one entry per CDR3 protein. Of some 160,000 distinct CDR3 sequences in the sample, 20% to 25% are singletons; the top ten hold roughly 26%. This receptor was identified in a human donor who was either an allogeneic HSCT recipient or a stem cell or donor lymphocyte infusion donor (not recorded which). It is not recorded whose cells these are; they may come from a transplant donor. The sequenced sample was blood, either unsorted or a sorted T cell fraction (not recorded which). The genes are TRBV5-6 and TRBJ2-5; 8 bases agree with TRBD1. The CDR3 DNA is TGTGCCAGCAGCCTCCTGTCAGGGGGCTTCCGCCAAGAGACCCAGTACTTC. Translating it yields CASSLLSGGFRQETQYF.